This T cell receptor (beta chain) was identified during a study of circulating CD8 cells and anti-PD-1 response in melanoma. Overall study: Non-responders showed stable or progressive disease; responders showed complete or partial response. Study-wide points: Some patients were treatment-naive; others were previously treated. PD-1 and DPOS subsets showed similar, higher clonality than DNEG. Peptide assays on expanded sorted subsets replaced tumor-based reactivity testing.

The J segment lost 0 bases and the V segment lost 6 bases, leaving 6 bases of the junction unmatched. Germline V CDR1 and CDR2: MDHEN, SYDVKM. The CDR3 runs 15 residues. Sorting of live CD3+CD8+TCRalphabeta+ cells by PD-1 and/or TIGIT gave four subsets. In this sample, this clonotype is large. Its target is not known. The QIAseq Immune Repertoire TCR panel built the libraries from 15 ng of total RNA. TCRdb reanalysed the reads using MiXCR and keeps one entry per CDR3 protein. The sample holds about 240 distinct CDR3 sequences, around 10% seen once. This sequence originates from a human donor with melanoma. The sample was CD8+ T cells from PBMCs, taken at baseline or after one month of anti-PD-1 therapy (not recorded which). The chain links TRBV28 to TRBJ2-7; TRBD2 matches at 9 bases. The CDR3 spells CASRPSGASSYEQYF. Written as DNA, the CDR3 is TGTGCCAGCAGGCCTAGCGGGGCGAGCTCCTACGAGCAGTACTTC.